These 8 T cell receptor beta chains originate from one sample sequenced in a study of human T cells and chemical hapten exposure. Described time point: patch test 2, 6 weeks after DPC sensitization. The sample's treatment: therapeutic diphenylcyclopropenone sensitization with weekly scalp DPC. One entry per CDR3 protein results from TCRdb running MiXCR on the RACE reads. The table has approximately 80,000 distinct CDR3 sequences, roughly a tenth seen once. The material sequenced was whole blood, taken in connection with sensitization to the hapten diphenylcyclopropenone (DPC). These receptor sequences come from a woman aged 25 to 39 with alopecia areata. Some clones in this sample may be carry-over from other donors' samples.

This clonotype was detected ten times or more. The chain has TRBV3-1 and TRBJ1-2; 7 bases are shared with TRBD1. Germline-derived CDR1 and CDR2 are LGHDT and YNNKEL (reference sequence). This CDR3 comprises 16 residues. The ends lost 3 bases at V and 4 bases at J; junction bases unmatched: 11. The CDR3 region has the DNA TGTGCCAGCAGCCAGGGATCGACAGGGAACTTCTATGGCTACACCTTC. Amino acid sequence: CASSQGSTGNFYGYTF.

In this sample, this clonotype turned up a few times. The chain couples TRBV21-1 to TRBJ1-2; the D segment call TRBD1 is taken from the table without a DNA check. TRBV21-1 is deemed a pseudogene. This CDR3 spans 14 amino acids. The CDR3 nucleotides read TGTGCCAGCAGCAAAGAGCCAGGGGTCCATGGCTACACCTTC. Translated: CASSKEPGVHGYTF.

This clonotype has ten or more counts. J is TRBJ1-1 and V is TRBV29-1, with 7 bases fitting TRBD1. Losses at the gene ends were 4 bases for V and 6 bases for J; bases not matched to a gene: 5. This CDR3 comprises 12 residues. Germline CDR1 SQVTM, CDR2 ANQGSEA. CDR3: CSVAQTGAEAFF. CDR3 coding DNA: TGCAGCGTTGCCCAAACAGGGGCTGAAGCTTTCTTT.

This clonotype has ten or more counts. The chain employs TRBV28 and TRBJ2-7; D may be TRBD1 (5 bases). CDR1 and CDR2 (germline): MDHEN, SYDVKM. Trimming left V 6 bases short and J 3 bases short, with 21 bases between. The CDR3 length is 16 residues. The CDR3 loop is CASSFSPHSGFYEQYF. CDR3 coding DNA: TGTGCCAGCAGCTTTTCCCCTCACTCAGGGTTCTACGAGCAGTACTTC. The entire variable domain, with the rest obtained from reference TRBV28 and TRBJ2-7, is as follows: DVKVTQSSRYLVKRTGEKVFLECVQDMDHENMFWYRQDPGLGLRLIYFSYDVKMKEKGDIPEGYSVSREKKERFSLILESASTNQTSMYLCASSFSPHSGFYEQYFGPGTRLTVT.

This clonotype was recorded many times. V is TRBV11-2 and J is TRBJ2-7; TRBD1 agrees at 9 bases. Germline CDR1 reads SGHAT; CDR2 reads FQNNGV. Trimming at V came to 0 bases and at J to 3 bases, leaving 3 bases not matched to a gene. The CDR3 has 15 amino acids. CDR3 protein: CASSLDLGQGYEQYF. The CDR3, as DNA: TGTGCCAGCAGCTTAGATTTGGGACAGGGCTACGAGCAGTACTTC.

This clonotype has a count of ten or more. The rearrangement links TRBV7-9 to TRBJ1-4; D perhaps matches TRBD1 (6 bases). Trimming shortened V by 5 bases and J by 3 bases, and 13 bases separated the two germline ends. Germline V CDR1 and CDR2: SEHNR, FQNEAQ (reference sequence). The length of the CDR3 is 15 residues. CDR3 nucleotide sequence: TGTGCCAGCAGCGCTACAGGGAGGGCTAATGAAAAACTGTTTTTT. It translates to CASSATGRANEKLFF.

This clonotype occurred a few times. V and J are TRBV6-4 and TRBJ2-2, with D perhaps matching TRBD2 (6 bases). The germline gives CDR1 MRHNA, CDR2 SNTAGT. V lost 4 bases to trimming and J lost 4 bases, with 10 bases between them. The CDR3 consists of 14 residues. The CDR3 loop is CASSVLGGTGELFF. Written as DNA, the CDR3 is TGTGCCAGCAGTGTTTTGGGAGGCACCGGGGAGCTGTTTTTT.

The sample holds many counts of this clonotype. The rearrangement joins TRBV5-1 to TRBJ2-1; D gene unclear. This CDR3 has 14 residues. Between the trimmed V and J ends, which lost 6 bases and 8 bases, there was a span of 18 bases. Germline V CDR1 and CDR2: SGHRS, YFSETQ. The CDR3 sequence: CASKPEPFLHEQFF. The CDR3 DNA is TGCGCCAGCAAACCAGAACCCTTTCTACATGAGCAGTTCTTC.